The following is a T cell receptor (beta chain) sequence with its context. An end of the junction does not agree with germline; a read error may underlie this. The sample holds other DNA sequences that translate to the same CDR3. The data were produced by immunoSEQ multiplex PCR, yet TCRdb's version contains in-frame clones alone and is incomplete. There are under 2,500,000 clones in the sample; nearly 97% occur only once, and 0.1% to 0.15% lies in the top ten. These data are taken from a study of shared clonotypes between healthy human individuals. The CDR3 is 15 residues long. Germline lookup yields CDR1 SGHNT and CDR2 YYREEE (reference sequence).

Sequenced input: naive CD4+ T cells sorted from blood. Subset indicated: CD45RA+ positively selected. This TCR was sampled from a man aged 18 to 30 in good health. J is TRBJ2-7 and V is TRBV5-4; 7 bases are a match to TRBD2. CDR3 sequence: CASSLAGASSYEQYF. CDR3 coding DNA: TGTGCCAGCAGTTTGGCGGGAGCCAGCTCCTACGAGCAGTACTTC.